These 18 T cell receptor beta chains came from one sample sequenced in a study of blood T cells in healthy people across ages. With a J-beta primer mix and a sample-barcoded 5' primer, a second PCR ran 7 to 11 cycles. One entry per CDR3 protein, called by TCRdb with MiXCR from the 5' RACE reads. The sample lists about 1.5 million distinct CDR3 sequences, approximately 43% occurring once. Specimen: blood. The receptors originated from a woman younger than 35 in good health.

The chain links TRBV29-1 to TRBJ1-1; D is ambiguous. The germline CDR1 and CDR2 sequences are SQVTM and ANQGSEA. The CDR3 sequence is 14 residues long. Trimming cost V 1 base and J 10 bases, with 19 bases left between them. The CDR3 region has the DNA TGCAGCGTTGAAGGTCGGCAAGGGATGACACGAGCTTTCTTT. Amino acids: CSVEGRQGMTRAFF.

The chain recombines TRBV20-1 with TRBJ2-1; 7 nucleotides match TRBD1. With V trimmed by 6 bases and J by 2 bases, 7 bases remained unmatched. Germline CDR1 DFQATT, CDR2 SNEGSKA (reference sequence). The CDR3 spans 14 residues. This chain's CDR3 is CSAHDRVTYNEQFF. The CDR3, as DNA: TGCAGTGCCCATGACAGGGTGACCTACAATGAGCAGTTCTTC.

This chain uses TRBV6-6 with TRBJ2-1; 14 bases match TRBD2. This CDR3 has 16 residues. Unmatched junction bases numbered 9, after V lost 2 bases and J lost 12 bases. Germline V gene lookup returns CDR1 MNHNY and CDR2 SVGAGI (reference sequence). The CDR3 DNA reads as TGTGCCAGCAGTTACGCGGGACTAGCGGGAGTGGGGCCGCAGTTCTTC. Translated, it gives CASSYAGLAGVGPQFF.

The gene calls are TRBV29-1 and TRBJ1-2, with D possibly being TRBD1 (6 bases). V was trimmed by 6 bases and J by 10 bases, leaving 9 bases between them. This CDR3 is built from 9 residues. Germline assignment: CDR1 SQVTM and CDR2 ANQGSEA. The CDR3 nucleotides are TGCAGCGTCGGACAGAACTACACCTTC. Amino acid sequence: CSVGQNYTF. Looking up the rest from reference TRBV29-1 and TRBJ1-2 gives the full variable domain: SAVISQKPSRDICQRGTSLTIQCQVDSQVTMMFWYRQQPGQSLTLIATANQGSEATYESGFVIDKFPISRPNLTFSTLTVSNMSPEDSSIYLCSVGQNYTFGSGTRLTVV.

This clonotype was detected only a few times. V is TRBV27 and J is TRBJ2-2; D might be TRBD1 or TRBD2, each matching 5 bases. Trimming removed 5 bases at V and 6 bases at J, with 16 bases between. The CDR3 sequence is 15 residues long. Germline CDR1 reads MNHEY; CDR2 reads SMNVEV (reference sequence). CDR3: CASSIGHLGPGELFF. The DNA of the CDR3 is TGTGCCAGCAGTATAGGACACCTGGGACCCGGGGAGCTGTTTTTT.

This clonotype was detected only once. The chain couples TRBV12-3 or TRBV12-4 to TRBJ2-4, with TRBD2 matching over 7 bases. The assigned J gene may be wrong: the sequence end matches TRBJ2-5 better. This CDR3 is 15 amino acids long. In nucleotides, the CDR3 is TGTGCCAGCAGAAGCGGGGAACAAATTCAAGAGACCCAGTACTTC. Its translation is CASRSGEQIQETQYF.

This chain joins TRBV4-3 and TRBJ2-4; 9 nucleotides line up with TRBD1. Losses at the gene ends were 0 bases for V and 13 bases for J; bases not matched to a gene: 7. Germline lookup yields CDR1 LGHNA and CDR2 YSLEER. The CDR3 has 14 residues. The CDR3 DNA reads as TGCGCCAGCAGCCAAGATACAGGGGGCGTCCCCCAGTACTTC. It translates to CASSQDTGGVPQYF.

This clonotype showed up just a few times. The chain recombines TRBV12-3 or TRBV12-4 with TRBJ2-7; D unresolved. Trimming cost V 5 bases and J 2 bases, with 10 bases left between them. This CDR3 is built from 13 residues. CDR3 nucleotide sequence: TGTGCCAGCAGTCCCCCCAACCCCTACGAGCAGTACTTC. This sequence encodes CASSPPNPYEQYF.

This chain uses TRBV10-3 with TRBJ1-2; no definite D call. The germline V gene encodes CDR1 ENHRY and CDR2 SYGVKD. The CDR3 spans 14 residues. V shed 2 bases and J shed 6 bases, with 13 bases lying between them. The CDR3 DNA is TGTGCCATCAGTGAGGTTCCAGGAACCAATGGCTACACCTTC. The encoded protein is CAISEVPGTNGYTF.

This clonotype came up a few times. The genes are TRBV20-1 and TRBJ2-4; D could derive from TRBD1 or TRBD2 (6 bases each). Germline V gene data show CDR1 as DFQATT and CDR2 as SNEGSKA (reference sequence). Trimming cost V 5 bases and J 8 bases, with 16 bases left between them. The CDR3 totals 13 residues. The CDR3 coding sequence is TGCAGTGCTGAGGGGGTTGGGACTTACATTCAGTACTTC. It codes for CSAEGVGTYIQYF.

There are a few counts of this clonotype. The chain carries TRBV5-1 and TRBJ2-1; maybe TRBD2 (5 bases). The CDR3 has 15 residues. In germline, CDR1 is SGHRS, CDR2 YFSETQ. V was trimmed by 4 bases and J by 3 bases, leaving 14 bases between them. CDR3 loop: CASSPVGIGYNEQFF. The CDR3 DNA reads TGCGCCAGCAGCCCGGTCGGGATCGGCTACAATGAGCAGTTCTTC.

This chain connects TRBV2 to TRBJ2-5; 7 nucleotides match TRBD2. Germline V lookup: CDR1 SNHLY, CDR2 FYNNEI. The CDR3 spans 14 residues. J gave up 5 bases and V 4 bases, and 7 bases lay outside the gene matches. The CDR3 region is CASSVTSVRETQYF. CDR3 in DNA: TGTGCCAGCAGTGTTACTAGCGTACGGGAGACCCAGTACTTC.

Concerning this clonotype: The junction and the germline gene differ at one end; a read error may be behind it. The chain recombines TRBV7-2 with TRBJ2-3, with 7 bases identical to TRBD1. This CDR3 region has 14 residues. Germline values: CDR1 SGHTA, CDR2 FQGNSA. Written as DNA, the CDR3 is TGTGCCAGCAGCTTAGGGGGACAGACAGATGCGCAGTATTTT. Protein product: CASSLGGQTDAQYF.

A few counts support this clonotype. The V gene is TRBV6-2 or TRBV6-3, the J gene TRBJ2-1; no reliable D call. CDR1 MNHEY and CDR2 SVGEGT come from the germline V gene. V lost 5 bases to trimming and J lost 5 bases, with 13 bases between them. The CDR3 is made up of 14 amino acids. CDR3 DNA sequence: TGTGCCAGCAGTCGTCGACTTCAAGACAATGAGCAGTTCTTC. Its protein is CASSRRLQDNEQFF.

Comments on this clonotype: One base away lies a much larger clone, so this may be a sequencing read error. The chain has TRBV18 and TRBJ1-2; weak D call: TRBD1 (5 bases). CDR3 length equals 14 residues. The germline CDR1 and CDR2 sequences are KGHSH and LQKENI. The V end lost 2 bases, the J end lost 4 bases, and 11 bases lay between the germline ends. Here the CDR3 DNA reads TGTGCCAGCTCACCATCTGACAGCCCCTATGGCTACACCTTC. Translation gives CASSPSDSPYGYTF.

This clonotype was observed a few times. The genes are TRBV7-9 and TRBJ2-1, with unresolved D. CDR1 is SEHNR and CDR2 is FQNEAQ in the germline V gene (reference sequence). V was clipped by 5 bases and J by 0 bases, with 11 bases between them. This CDR3 has 15 residues. This chain's CDR3 is CASSERTSSYNEQFF. The CDR3 nucleotides are TGTGCCAGCAGCGAGAGAACGAGCTCCTACAATGAGCAGTTCTTC.

The chain employs TRBV12-3 or TRBV12-4 and TRBJ1-2; TRBD1 aligns across 9 bases. This CDR3 spans 14 amino acids. V lost 7 bases and J lost 0; bases outside the gene matches: 3. This CDR3 is CASNRDRANYGYTF. Written as DNA, the CDR3 is TGTGCCAGCAACCGGGACAGGGCTAACTATGGCTACACCTTC.

The genes are TRBV7-6 and TRBJ2-3, with a tentative D call TRBD1 (5 bases). V was cut by 5 bases and J by 11 bases, with 14 bases left in between. The CDR3 contains 12 residues. Germline lookup yields CDR1 SGHVS and CDR2 FNYEAQ. CDR3 loop: CASSVNQGEQYF. The CDR3 DNA sequence: TGTGCCAGCAGCGTAAACCAAGGGGAGCAGTATTTT.